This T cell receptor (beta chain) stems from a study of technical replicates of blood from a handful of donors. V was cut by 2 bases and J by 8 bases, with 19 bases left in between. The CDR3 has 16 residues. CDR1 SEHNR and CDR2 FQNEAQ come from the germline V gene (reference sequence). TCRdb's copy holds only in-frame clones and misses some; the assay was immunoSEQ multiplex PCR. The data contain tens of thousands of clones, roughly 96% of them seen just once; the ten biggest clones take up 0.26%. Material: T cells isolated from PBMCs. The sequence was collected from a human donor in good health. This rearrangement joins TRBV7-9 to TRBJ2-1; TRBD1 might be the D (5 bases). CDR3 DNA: TGTGCCAGCAGCTTAACAGGTGGGTCAGCGCCCTATGAGCAGTTCTTC. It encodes CASSLTGGSAPYEQFF.